This is a list of T cell receptor beta chains from one sample in a study of beta chain features in type 1 diabetes. Repertoires were generated with immunoSEQ multiplex PCR, while TCRdb's copy carries only in-frame clones and drops some. The table lists approximately 160,000 clones, 9% to 10% of them singletons. Sequencing input: central memory CD4+ T cells from blood. These receptors came from a woman under 30 in good health. Both conserved end residues are part of each CDR3. Fields, in order: V gene, J gene, CDR3 protein.

TRBV21-1	TRBJ2-4	CASSKVPHEGANGNF
TRBV5-6	TRBJ2-3	CASSLVPGQGTDTQYF
TRBV18	TRBJ2-1	CASSPQTVYNEQFF
TRBV6-1	TRBJ2-7	CASNPRDLPYEQYF
TRBV11-1	TRBJ1-4	CANHQKCVQGRNEKLFF
TRBV19	TRBJ2-5	CASGKGLRLETQYF
TRBV10-3	TRBJ2-7	CAISEDSGGGPNEQYF
TRBV10-1	TRBJ2-1	CASSWGLDEQFF
TRBV5-1	TRBJ2-5	CASSSVGGSQETQYF
TRBV4-2	TRBJ1-4	CASSRGQGRDNEKLFF
TRBV6-4	TRBJ1-2	CASGGVSGYTF
TRBV6-6	TRBJ2-6	CASHPVGSGANVLTF
TRBV15	TRBJ2-1	CATSSKGGTEQFF
TRBV7-3	TRBJ2-1	CASSLNGGGNEQFF
TRBV7-9	TRBJ1-1	CASSYGQGGLRAFF
TRBV27	TRBJ1-1	CASSARQGLETEAFF
TRBV7-2	TRBJ1-5	CASSSTGGGQPQHF
TRBV7-9	TRBJ1-2	CASSASAVTIYGYTF
TRBV20-1	TRBJ2-5	CRLGPQETQYF
TRBV5-4	TRBJ1-5	CASSAGQDAVAQHF
TRBV29-1	TRBJ2-3	CSVVSTGGVTQYF
TRBV30	TRBJ2-1	CAWSHASGGFDEQFF
TRBV6-5	TRBJ1-1	CASSRDTAGNTEAFF
TRBV30	TRBJ2-2	CAWTLGGITGELFF
TRBV5-1	TRBJ2-1	CASTGYNEQFF
TRBV29-1	TRBJ2-1	CSVEDWRSLFNEQFF
TRBV5-4	TRBJ2-7	CASSPRTSGFSYEQYF